Sequencing of this TCR beta chain was carried out in a study of blood T cell repertoires in COVID-19. The method was immunoSEQ multiplex PCR; TCRdb's version includes in-frame clones alone and lacks a portion of them. The sample lists 210,000 or so clones, roughly 90% occurring once. Trimming pared 5 bases from V and 4 bases from J, leaving 9 bases between. CDR1 and CDR2 (germline): SEHNR, FQNEAQ (reference sequence). The CDR3 length is 12 residues. This sequence originates from a man aged 45-65 years with acute or convalescent COVID-19. This chain joins TRBV7-9 and TRBJ2-7; tentatively, D is TRBD1 (6 bases). The sequencing input was peripheral blood. CDR3 amino acids: CASSNTGYEQYV. CDR3 coding DNA: TGTGCCAGCAGCAATACAGGGTACGAGCAGTACGTC.